These 17 T cell receptor beta chains came from one sample sequenced in a study of cytomegalovirus exposure and HLA in healthy donors. TCRdb keeps only in-frame clones here, not all; method: immunoSEQ multiplex PCR. In the table there are tens of thousands of clones, just under 95% of which are singletons. The sequenced sample consisted of PBMCs. The source is a man aged 18 to 35 in good health and CMV-seronegative.

In nucleotides, the CDR3 is TGTGCCAGCTCACCTCCGGGTGTGGATACGCAGTATTTT. This codes for CASSPPGVDTQYF. J is TRBJ2-3 and V is TRBV18; D call uncertain. The length of the CDR3 is 13 residues. The germline V and J ends were trimmed by 3 bases and 6 bases, with 10 bases remaining between them. Germline loops: CDR1 KGHSH, CDR2 LQKENI.

This rearrangement joins TRBV28 to TRBJ2-2; 11 nucleotides agree with TRBD1. The CDR3 has 20 residues. J was trimmed by 6 bases and V by 7 bases; bases with no gene match: 22. Germline CDR1 MDHEN, CDR2 SYDVKM. In DNA, the CDR3 is TGTGCCAGCATCAACCGGGACAGGGGGACTGCGGGAGGACTATCCGGGGAGCTGTTTTTT. Its translation: CASINRDRGTAGGLSGELFF.

The chain is built from TRBV4-1 and TRBJ2-7; the D gene is possibly TRBD1 (8 bases). Looked up from germline, CDR1 is MGHRA and CDR2 is YSYEKL. Trimming took off 5 bases at V and 4 bases at J, with 15 bases between the two ends. The CDR3 totals 14 residues. The CDR3 nucleotides read TGCGCCAGCAGCTTGACAGGGGAGGGGTACGAGCAGTACTTC. It yields the protein CASSLTGEGYEQYF.

V gene TRBV27 combines with J gene TRBJ2-3, with unresolved D. V shed 2 bases and J shed 0 bases, with 15 bases lying between them. This CDR3 spans 17 amino acids. Germline V CDR1 and CDR2: MNHEY, SMNVEV (reference sequence). CDR3 coding DNA: TGTGCCAGCAGTTTACTCCCACCCAGCGCTAGCACAGATACGCAGTATTTT. Translated, it gives CASSLLPPSASTDTQYF.

This chain connects TRBV7-2 to TRBJ1-5; 10 bases fit TRBD1. V trimming: 4 bases; J trimming: 0 bases; junction bases outside the gene matches: 3. There are 16 residues in the CDR3. Germline CDR1 and CDR2: SGHTA and FQGNSA. The CDR3 DNA sequence: TGTGCCAGCAGCTCGGGACAGGGGAATAGCAATCAGCCCCAGCATTTT. Amino acid sequence: CASSSGQGNSNQPQHF.

The chain has TRBV11-2 and TRBJ2-3; the D gene is possibly TRBD2 (5 bases). The germline CDR1 and CDR2 sequences are SGHAT and FQNNGV. The CDR3 length is 14 residues. The germline V and J ends were trimmed by 3 bases and 1 base, with 8 bases remaining between them. The CDR3 region is CASSFGVGTDTQYF. Here the CDR3 DNA reads TGTGCCAGCAGCTTCGGGGTGGGCACAGATACGCAGTATTTT.

The chain uses TRBV19 and TRBJ2-7; maybe TRBD1 (6 bases). V was pared by 11 bases and J by 7 bases, with 15 bases between. Germline V gene lookup returns CDR1 LNHDA and CDR2 SQIVND (reference sequence). This CDR3 contains 11 residues. In DNA form, the CDR3 reads TGTGCCTCCCAGGGGCTAAATGAGCAGTACTTC. It encodes CASQGLNEQYF.

The chain combines TRBV27 with TRBJ2-1; possibly TRBD2 for D (5 bases). Germline V gives CDR1 MNHEY, CDR2 SMNVEV (reference sequence). The ends were cut back, 3 bases at V and 6 bases at J, with 15 bases in the middle. This CDR3 has 15 residues. The CDR3 is CASSFKSGTVNEQFF. The CDR3 region has the DNA TGTGCCAGCAGTTTTAAGAGCGGTACAGTCAATGAGCAGTTCTTC.

The chain combines TRBV30 with TRBJ2-5; D perhaps matches TRBD2 (5 bases). The J call may not be correct, given that the DNA end is closer to TRBJ2-7. CDR3 length: 13 residues. CDR1 GTSNPN and CDR2 SVGIG come from the germline V gene (reference sequence). CDR3 nucleotides: TGTGCCTGGAGTGGTGGGAGCTCCTACGAGCAGTACTTC. This codes for CAWSGGSSYEQYF.

The V gene is TRBV6-6, the J gene TRBJ2-1, with a tentative D call TRBD1 (5 bases). Trimming took off 0 bases at V and 5 bases at J, with 8 bases between the two ends. This CDR3 is built from 14 residues. Looked up from germline, CDR1 is MNHNY and CDR2 is SVGAGI (reference sequence). CDR3 in DNA: TGTGCCAGCAGTTACTCGAAGGGGAACAATGAGCAGTTCTTC. Its translation is CASSYSKGNNEQFF.

V and J are TRBV11-2 and TRBJ1-1; D may be TRBD1 (6 bases). Germline V gene data show CDR1 as SGHAT and CDR2 as FQNNGV. This CDR3 is 15 amino acids long. V was shortened by 6 bases and J by 1 base, with 15 bases between the two germline ends. CDR3 sequence (DNA): TGTGCCAGCAGAGCTTTGGACAGTCAGAACACTGAAGCTTTCTTT. Its translation: CASRALDSQNTEAFF.

The gene calls are TRBV27 and TRBJ2-3; no reliable D call. Trimming cost V 0 bases and J 5 bases, with 9 bases left between them. The CDR3 contains 14 residues. The germline CDR1 and CDR2 sequences are MNHEY and SMNVEV (reference sequence). DNA for the CDR3: TGTGCCAGCAGTTTATCGTCCCCCCGAGATACGCAGTATTTT. The encoded protein is CASSLSSPRDTQYF.

The rearrangement uses TRBV11-2 and TRBJ1-1; D unresolved. V was shortened by 1 base and J by 1 base, with 4 bases between the two germline ends. CDR1 and CDR2 from the germline V gene are SGHAT and FQNNGV. The CDR3 totals 13 residues. CDR3 DNA sequence: TGTGCCAGCAGCTTAGCCCAGAACACTGAAGCTTTCTTT. It is translated as CASSLAQNTEAFF.

The chain couples TRBV7-3 to TRBJ2-1; TRBD1 matches 10 bases. After removal of 5 bases from V and 6 bases from J, the junction contained 16 bases not matched to a gene. Per the germline V gene, CDR1 is SGHTA and CDR2 is FQGTGA. The CDR3 is 18 amino acids. The CDR3 sequence: CASSRQGAGLGVGNEQFF. CDR3 DNA sequence: TGTGCCAGCAGCCGACAGGGGGCCGGACTTGGGGTTGGCAATGAGCAGTTCTTC.

The chain joins TRBV19 to TRBJ2-5; tentative D call: TRBD2 (6 bases). V was clipped by 7 bases and J by 6 bases, with 15 bases between them. This CDR3 comprises 13 residues. Germline V gene sequence: CDR1 LNHDA, CDR2 SQIVND (reference sequence). The CDR3 reads CASMEGAGKTQYF. The CDR3 DNA is TGTGCCAGTATGGAGGGCGCAGGCAAGACCCAGTACTTC.

V usage is TRBV28 and J usage is TRBJ1-2, with D possibly matching TRBD1 (6 bases). The germline CDR1 and CDR2 sequences are MDHEN and SYDVKM. Trimming removed 6 bases from V and 4 bases from J, with 12 bases in between. The CDR3 extends over 13 amino acids. The CDR3 DNA sequence: TGTGCCAGCAGCAAAGGGGACACCTATGGCTACACCTTC. Residues: CASSKGDTYGYTF.

This chain connects TRBV4-1 to TRBJ2-3; TRBD2 aligns across 10 bases. CDR1 is MGHRA and CDR2 is YSYEKL in the germline V gene. The CDR3 sequence is 17 residues long. V lost 3 bases, J lost 1 base, and 7 bases stayed unmatched. The CDR3 DNA is TGCGCCAGCAGCCAGGGAAGCGGGAGGGACGGCACAGATACGCAGTATTTT. Its protein product is CASSQGSGRDGTDTQYF.